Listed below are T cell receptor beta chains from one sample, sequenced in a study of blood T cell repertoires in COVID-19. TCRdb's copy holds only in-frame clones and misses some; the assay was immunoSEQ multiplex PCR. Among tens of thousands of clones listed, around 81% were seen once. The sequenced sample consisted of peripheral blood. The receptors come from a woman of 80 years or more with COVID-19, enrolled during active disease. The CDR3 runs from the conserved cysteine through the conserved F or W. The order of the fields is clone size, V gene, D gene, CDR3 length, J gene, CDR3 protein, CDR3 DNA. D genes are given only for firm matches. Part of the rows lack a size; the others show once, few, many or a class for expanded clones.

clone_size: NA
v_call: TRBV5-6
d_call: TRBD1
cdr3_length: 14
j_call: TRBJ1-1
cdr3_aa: CASTRTGRNTEAFF
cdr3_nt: TGTGCCAGCACCCGGACAGGAAGGAACACTGAAGCTTTCTTT

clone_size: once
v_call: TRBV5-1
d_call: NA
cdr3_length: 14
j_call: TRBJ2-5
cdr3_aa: CASSWDTNGETQYF
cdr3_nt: TGCGCCAGCAGCTGGGACACCAACGGTGAGACCCAGTACTTC

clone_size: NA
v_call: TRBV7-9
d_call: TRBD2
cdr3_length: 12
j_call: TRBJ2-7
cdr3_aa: CAAGGVPYEQYF
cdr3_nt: TGTGCCGCGGGAGGGGTGCCCTACGAGCAGTACTTC

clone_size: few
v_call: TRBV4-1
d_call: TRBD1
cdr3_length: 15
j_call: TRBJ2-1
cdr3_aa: CASSQGQVSYNEQFF
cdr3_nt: TGCGCCAGCAGCCAGGGACAGGTAAGCTACAATGAGCAGTTCTTC

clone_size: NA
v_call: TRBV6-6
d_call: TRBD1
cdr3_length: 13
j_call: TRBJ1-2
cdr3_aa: CASSLQGSYGYTF
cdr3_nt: TGTGCCAGCAGCCTACAGGGGAGCTATGGCTACACCTTC

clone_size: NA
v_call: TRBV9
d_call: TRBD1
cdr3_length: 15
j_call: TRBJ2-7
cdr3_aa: CASSVGQGPNYEQYF
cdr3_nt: TGTGCCAGCAGCGTAGGACAGGGACCTAACTACGAGCAGTACTTC

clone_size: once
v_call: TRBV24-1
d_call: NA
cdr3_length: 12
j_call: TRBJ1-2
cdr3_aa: CATSDPQDGYTF
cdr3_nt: TGTGCCACCAGTGACCCGCAGGATGGCTACACCTTC

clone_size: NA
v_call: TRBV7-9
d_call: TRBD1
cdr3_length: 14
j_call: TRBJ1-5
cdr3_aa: CASTGQASNQPQHF
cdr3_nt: TGTGCCAGCACCGGACAGGCCTCCAATCAGCCCCAGCATTTT

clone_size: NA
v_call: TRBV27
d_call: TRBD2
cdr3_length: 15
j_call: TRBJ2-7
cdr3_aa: CASAPPAGDSYEQYF
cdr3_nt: TGTGCCAGCGCCCCCCCCGCGGGAGATTCCTACGAGCAGTACTTC

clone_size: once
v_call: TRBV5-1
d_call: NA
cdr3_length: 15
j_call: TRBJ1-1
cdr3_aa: CASSLGPGRGTEAFF
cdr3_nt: TGCGCCAGCAGCTTGGGTCCTGGACGGGGCACTGAAGCTTTCTTT

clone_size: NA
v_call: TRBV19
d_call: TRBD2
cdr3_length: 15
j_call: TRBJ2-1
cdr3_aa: CASSMVGLVGNEQFF
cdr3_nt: TGTGCCAGTAGTATGGTAGGACTAGTGGGGAATGAGCAGTTCTTC

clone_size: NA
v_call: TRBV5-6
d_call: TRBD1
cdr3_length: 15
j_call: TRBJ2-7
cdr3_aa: CASSLVGTGSYEQYF
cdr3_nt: TGTGCCAGCAGCTTGGTTGGGACAGGCTCCTACGAGCAGTACTTC

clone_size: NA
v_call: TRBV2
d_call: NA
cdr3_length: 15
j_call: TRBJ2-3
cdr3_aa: CASSEEGGSTDTQYF
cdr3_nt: TGTGCCAGCAGTGAAGAAGGGGGTAGCACAGATACGCAGTATTTT

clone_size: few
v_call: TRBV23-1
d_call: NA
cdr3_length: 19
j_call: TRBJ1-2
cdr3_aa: CAPIPASGLPTGRHYGYTF
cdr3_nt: TGCGCCCCCATCCCCGCGTCAGGCCTCCCGACAGGCCGCCACTATGGCTACACCTTC

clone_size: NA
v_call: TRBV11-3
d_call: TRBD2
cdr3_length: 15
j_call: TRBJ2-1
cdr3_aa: CASSRAGGWYNEQFF
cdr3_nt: TGTGCCAGCAGCCGAGCGGGAGGTTGGTACAATGAGCAGTTCTTC

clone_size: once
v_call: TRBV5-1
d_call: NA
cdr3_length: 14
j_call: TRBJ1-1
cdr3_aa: CASSVETGNTEAFF
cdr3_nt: TGCGCCAGCAGCGTAGAAACAGGGAACACTGAAGCTTTCTTT

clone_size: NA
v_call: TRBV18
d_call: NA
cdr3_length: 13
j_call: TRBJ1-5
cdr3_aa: CASSPSSGQPQHF
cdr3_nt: TGTGCCAGCTCCCCATCCAGCGGTCAGCCCCAGCATTTT

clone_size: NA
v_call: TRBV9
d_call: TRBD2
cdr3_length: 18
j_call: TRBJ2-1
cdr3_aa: CASSPFLQRAGVGNEQFF
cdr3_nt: TGTGCCAGCAGCCCGTTTCTTCAACGGGCGGGAGTGGGTAATGAGCAGTTCTTC

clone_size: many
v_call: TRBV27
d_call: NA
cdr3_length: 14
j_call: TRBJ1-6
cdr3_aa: CASSRDNGNSPLHF
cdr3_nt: TGTGCCAGCAGCCGGGACAACGGTAATTCACCCCTCCACTTT

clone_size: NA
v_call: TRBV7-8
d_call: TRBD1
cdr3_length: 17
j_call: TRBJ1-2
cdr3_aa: CASSHTTRTGGNYGYTF
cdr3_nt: TGTGCCAGCAGCCACACTACCAGGACAGGGGGCAACTATGGCTACACCTTC

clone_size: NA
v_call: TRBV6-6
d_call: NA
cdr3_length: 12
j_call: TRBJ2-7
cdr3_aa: CASRREIREQYF
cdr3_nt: TGTGCCAGCAGGAGAGAGATCCGCGAGCAGTACTTC

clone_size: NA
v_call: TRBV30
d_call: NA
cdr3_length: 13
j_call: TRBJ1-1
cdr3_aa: CAWSDTGNTEAFF
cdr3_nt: TGTGCCTGGAGTGATACAGGGAACACTGAAGCTTTCTTT

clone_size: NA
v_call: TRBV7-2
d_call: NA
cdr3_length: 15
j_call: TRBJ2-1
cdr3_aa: CASSPGWGAYNEQFF
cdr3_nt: TGTGCCAGCAGCCCTGGGTGGGGCGCATACAATGAGCAGTTCTTC

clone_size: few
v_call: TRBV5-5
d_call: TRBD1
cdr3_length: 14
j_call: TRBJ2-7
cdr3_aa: CASSQRTGGYEQYF
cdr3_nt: TGTGCCAGCAGCCAGCGGACAGGGGGCTACGAGCAGTACTTC

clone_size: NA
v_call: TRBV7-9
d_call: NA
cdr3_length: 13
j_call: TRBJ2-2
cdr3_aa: CASSPQGAGELFF
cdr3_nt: TGTGCCAGCAGCCCGCAAGGGGCCGGGGAGCTGTTTTTT

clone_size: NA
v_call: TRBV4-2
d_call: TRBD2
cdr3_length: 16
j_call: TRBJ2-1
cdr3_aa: CASSQDGTRGYNEQFF
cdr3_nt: TGTGCCAGCAGCCAAGATGGGACTAGGGGATACAATGAGCAGTTCTTC

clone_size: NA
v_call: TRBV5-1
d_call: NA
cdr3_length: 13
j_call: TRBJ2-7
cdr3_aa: CASSSQIGYEQYF
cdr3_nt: TGCGCCAGCAGCTCGCAAATCGGCTACGAGCAGTACTTC

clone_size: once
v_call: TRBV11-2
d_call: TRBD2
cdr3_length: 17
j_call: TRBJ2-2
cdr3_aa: CASSRLAGGRNTGELFF
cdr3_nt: TGTGCCAGCAGCCGACTAGCGGGAGGAAGGAACACCGGGGAGCTGTTTTTT

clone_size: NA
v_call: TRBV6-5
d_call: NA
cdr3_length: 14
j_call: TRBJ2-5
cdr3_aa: CASSQDFAGETQYF
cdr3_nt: TGTGCCAGCAGCCAGGACTTCGCGGGGGAGACCCAGTACTTC

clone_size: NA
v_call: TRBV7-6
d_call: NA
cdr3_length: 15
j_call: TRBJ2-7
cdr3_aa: CASSPPVPEAYEQYF
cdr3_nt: TGTGCCAGCAGCCCACCAGTCCCGGAGGCCTACGAGCAGTACTTC

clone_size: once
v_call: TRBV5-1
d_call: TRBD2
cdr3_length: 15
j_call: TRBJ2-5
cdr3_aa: CASSEAGGPGETQYF
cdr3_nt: TGCGCCAGCAGCGAAGCGGGAGGGCCCGGAGAGACCCAGTACTTC

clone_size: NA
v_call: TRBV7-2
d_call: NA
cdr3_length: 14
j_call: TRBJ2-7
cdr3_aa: CASSLGVGGYEQYF
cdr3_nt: TGTGCCAGCAGCTTAGGCGTCGGGGGCTACGAGCAGTACTTC

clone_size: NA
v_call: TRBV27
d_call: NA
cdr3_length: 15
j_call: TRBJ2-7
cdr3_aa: CASSYRDSWGNEQYF
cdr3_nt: TGTGCCAGCAGTTACCGGGACTCCTGGGGGAACGAGCAGTACTTC

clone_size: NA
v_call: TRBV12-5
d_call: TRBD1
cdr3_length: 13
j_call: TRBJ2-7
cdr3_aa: CASGDRLSYEQYF
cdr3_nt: TGTGCTAGTGGGGACAGGCTTTCCTACGAGCAGTACTTC

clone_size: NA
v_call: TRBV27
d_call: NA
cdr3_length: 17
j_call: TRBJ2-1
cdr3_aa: CASSPGTTGPTFNEQFF
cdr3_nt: TGTGCCAGCAGTCCAGGGACTACAGGGCCTACCTTCAATGAGCAGTTCTTC

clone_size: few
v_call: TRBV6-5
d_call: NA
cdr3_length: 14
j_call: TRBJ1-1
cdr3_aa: CASTVSGPNTEAFF
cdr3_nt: TGTGCCAGCACCGTAAGCGGACCGAACACTGAAGCTTTCTTT

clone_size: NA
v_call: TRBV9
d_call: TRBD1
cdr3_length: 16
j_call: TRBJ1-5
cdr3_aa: CASSVPGQGLHQPQHF
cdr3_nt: TGTGCCAGCAGCGTACCGGGACAGGGCTTGCATCAGCCCCAGCATTTT

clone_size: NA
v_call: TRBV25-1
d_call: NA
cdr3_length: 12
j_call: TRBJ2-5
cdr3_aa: CASSWPQETQYF
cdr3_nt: TGTGCCAGCAGTTGGCCACAAGAGACCCAGTACTTC

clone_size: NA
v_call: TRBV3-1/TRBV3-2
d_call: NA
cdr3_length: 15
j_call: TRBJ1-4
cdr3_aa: CASSQPRSSSEKLFF
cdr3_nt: TGTGCCAGCAGCCAACCCCGGTCGAGTAGTGAAAAACTGTTTTTT